The 5 T cell receptor beta chains listed next were all sequenced from one sample in a study of shared clonotypes between healthy human individuals. The assay was immunoSEQ multiplex PCR, and TCRdb's table has in-frame clones only and misses some. The sample shows 500,000 to 550,000 clones, around 95% of them seen only once. Specimen: naive CD4+ T cells sorted from blood. Subset meaning: CD45RA+ positively selected. The receptors were sampled from a woman aged 25 to 39 in good health.

The CDR3 coding sequence is TGTGCCAGCAGTTTAGCAACGGGGGTTCCCATGAACACTGAAGCTTTCTTT. It is translated as CASSLATGVPMNTEAFF. The gene calls are TRBV28 and TRBJ1-1; tentative D call: TRBD1 (5 bases). The germline CDR1 and CDR2 sequences are MDHEN and SYDVKM. V lost 2 bases and J lost 0, with 16 bases in between. The CDR3 loop spans 17 amino acids. Complete variable domain (other parts from reference TRBV28 and TRBJ1-1): DVKVTQSSRYLVKRTGEKVFLECVQDMDHENMFWYRQDPGLGLRLIYFSYDVKMKEKGDIPEGYSVSREKKERFSLILESASTNQTSMYLCASSLATGVPMNTEAFFGQGTRLTVV.

Remarks on this clone: The sample carries other DNA sequences with the same CDR3. The V and J genes are TRBV28 and TRBJ1-4; D gene ambiguous. Germline CDR1 is MDHEN and CDR2 is SYDVKM. The V end was cut by 5 bases, the J end by 3 bases, with 7 bases between. The CDR3 sequence is 13 residues long. CDR3 coding DNA: TGTGCCAGCAGTGGAGGAGCTAATGAAAAACTGTTTTTT. Encoded protein: CASSGGANEKLFF. The whole variable domain, remainder taken from reference TRBV28 and TRBJ1-4, is DVKVTQSSRYLVKRTGEKVFLECVQDMDHENMFWYRQDPGLGLRLIYFSYDVKMKEKGDIPEGYSVSREKKERFSLILESASTNQTSMYLCASSGGANEKLFFGSGTQLSVL.

J is TRBJ2-1 and V is TRBV13; no reliable D call. The CDR3 covers 15 residues. Germline V gene data show CDR1 as PRHDT and CDR2 as FYEKMQ (reference sequence). The V end lost 3 bases, the J end lost 9 bases, and 18 bases lay between the germline ends. The CDR3: CASSFVRLGFSEQFF. The CDR3 DNA follows: TGTGCCAGCAGCTTCGTCAGGTTAGGTTTCAGTGAGCAGTTCTTC.

The gene calls are TRBV18 and TRBJ1-1; no clear D gene. The CDR3 contains 14 residues. The germline V and J ends were trimmed by 3 bases and 1 base, with 9 bases remaining between them. CDR1 and CDR2 (germline): KGHSH, LQKENI. The CDR3 reads CASSPWDTNTEAFF. The CDR3 coding sequence is TGTGCCAGCTCACCTTGGGATACGAACACTGAAGCTTTCTTT.

This chain links TRBV28 with TRBJ2-7; 14 bases fit TRBD2. The CDR3 covers 18 residues. V lost 6 bases to trimming and J lost 7 bases; unmatched junction nucleotides: 17. The germline V gene encodes CDR1 MDHEN and CDR2 SYDVKM. The CDR3 region is CASSAPLGTSGRTGEQYF. The CDR3 DNA reads as TGTGCCAGCAGCGCCCCACTCGGGACTAGCGGGAGAACGGGGGAGCAGTACTTC.